Given below is one TCR beta chain in context. Its specificity is not known. The data belong to a study of response to subunit inactivated influenza vaccine. CDR3 length: 12 amino acids. Germline V gene lookup returns CDR1 MDHEN and CDR2 SYDVKM. The germline V and J ends were trimmed by 8 bases and 4 bases, with 9 bases remaining between them. TCRdb reprocessed the RT-PCR reads via MiXCR and lists one record per CDR3 protein. The sample includes some 160,000 distinct CDR3 sequences, 11% of them seen just once. Study results and limitations: With each seasonal influenza vaccination, the authors suggested, few new T cells are recruited.

The gene calls are TRBV28 and TRBJ1-5; D is possibly TRBD1 (5 bases). The clonotype was recovered from a man aged 50-59 years who received an inactivated influenza vaccine. Sequencing used non-naive T cells sorted from PBMCs, obtained roughly 47 days after vaccination. The CDR3 nucleotides are TGTGCCAGCCTTCGGGGGAATCAGCCCCAGCATTTT. Its protein is CASLRGNQPQHF.